The clone carrying this T cell receptor (beta chain) was picked up a small number of times. Sequencing used immunoSEQ multiplex PCR; TCRdb keeps in-frame clones, though not all of them. The sample includes some 150,000 clones, 65% to 90% of them seen just once. This specimen comes from a study of blood T cell repertoires in COVID-19. The CDR3 runs to 18 residues. The V gene's germline CDR1 is SGHNT and CDR2 YYREEE (reference sequence). V lost 4 bases to trimming and J lost 4 bases; unmatched junction nucleotides: 10. V usage is TRBV5-4 and J usage is TRBJ2-1; 14 bases match TRBD2. Sequences were obtained from peripheral blood. This TCR was recovered from a man in his 70s with acute or convalescent COVID-19. The CDR3, as DNA: TGTGCCAGCAGCCAGGGACTAGCGGGAGTGGGGGCTTACAATGAGCAGTTCTTC. It is translated as CASSQGLAGVGAYNEQFF.